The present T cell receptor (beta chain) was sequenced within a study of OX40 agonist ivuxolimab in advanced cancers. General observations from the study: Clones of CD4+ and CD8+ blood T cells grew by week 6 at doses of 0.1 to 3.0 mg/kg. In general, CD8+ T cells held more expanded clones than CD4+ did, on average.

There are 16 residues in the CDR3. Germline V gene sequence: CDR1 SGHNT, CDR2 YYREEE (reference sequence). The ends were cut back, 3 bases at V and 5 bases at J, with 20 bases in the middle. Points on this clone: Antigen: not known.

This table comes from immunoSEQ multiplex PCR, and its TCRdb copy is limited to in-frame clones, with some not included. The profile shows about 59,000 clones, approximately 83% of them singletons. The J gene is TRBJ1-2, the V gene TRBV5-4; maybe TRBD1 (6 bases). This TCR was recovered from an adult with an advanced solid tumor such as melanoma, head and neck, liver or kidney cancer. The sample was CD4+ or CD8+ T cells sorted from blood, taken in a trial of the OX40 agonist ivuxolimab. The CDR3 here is CASSWIMGAQSYGYTF. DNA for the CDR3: TGTGCCAGCAGCTGGATCATGGGGGCACAATCGTATGGCTACACCTTC. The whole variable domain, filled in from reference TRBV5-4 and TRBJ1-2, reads ETGVTQSPTHLIKTRGQQVTLRCSSQSGHNTVSWYQQALGQGPQFIFQYYREEENGRGNFPPRFSGLQFPNYSSELNVNALELDDSALYLCASSWIMGAQSYGYTFGSGTRLTVV.